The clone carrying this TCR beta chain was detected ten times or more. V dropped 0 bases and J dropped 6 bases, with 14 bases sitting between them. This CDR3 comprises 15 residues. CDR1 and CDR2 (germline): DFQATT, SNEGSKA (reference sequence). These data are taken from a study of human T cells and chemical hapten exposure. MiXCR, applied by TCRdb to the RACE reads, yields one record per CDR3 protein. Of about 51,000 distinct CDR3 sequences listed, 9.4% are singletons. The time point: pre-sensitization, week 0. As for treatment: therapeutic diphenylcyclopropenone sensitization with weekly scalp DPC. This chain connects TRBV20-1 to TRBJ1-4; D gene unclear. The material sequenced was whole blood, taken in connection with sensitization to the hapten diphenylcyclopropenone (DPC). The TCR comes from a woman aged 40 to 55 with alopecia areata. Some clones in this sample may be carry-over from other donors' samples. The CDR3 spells CSARDWSRRDEKLFF. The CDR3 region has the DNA TGCAGTGCTAGAGATTGGAGCAGGAGGGATGAAAAACTGTTTTTT.